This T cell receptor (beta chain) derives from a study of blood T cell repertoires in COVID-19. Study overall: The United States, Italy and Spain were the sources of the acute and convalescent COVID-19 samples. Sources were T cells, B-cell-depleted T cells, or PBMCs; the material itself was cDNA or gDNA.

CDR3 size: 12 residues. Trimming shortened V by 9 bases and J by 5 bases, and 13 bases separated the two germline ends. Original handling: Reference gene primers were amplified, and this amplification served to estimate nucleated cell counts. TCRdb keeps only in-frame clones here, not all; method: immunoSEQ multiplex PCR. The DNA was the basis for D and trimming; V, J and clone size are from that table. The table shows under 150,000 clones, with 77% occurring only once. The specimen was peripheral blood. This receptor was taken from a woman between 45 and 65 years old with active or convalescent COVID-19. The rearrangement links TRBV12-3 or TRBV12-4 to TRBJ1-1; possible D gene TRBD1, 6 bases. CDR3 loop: CASSGVGTEAFF. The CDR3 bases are TGTGCCAGTTCAGGGGTGGGGACTGAAGCTTTCTTT.